Listed below are T cell receptor beta chains from one sample, sequenced in a study of blood T cell repertoires in COVID-19. TCRdb's copy holds only in-frame clones and misses some; the assay was immunoSEQ multiplex PCR. The sample contains around 420,000 clones, roughly 86% of which appear only once. Sequenced material: PBMCs or T cells enriched from blood (not recorded which). Source of these receptors: a woman aged 40 to 50 with acute COVID-19. Both conserved end residues are trimmed from each CDR3. The order of the fields is V gene, J gene, CDR3 protein.

TRBV6-5,TRBJ1-2,ASRTPKDSYGYT
TRBV18,TRBJ1-5,ASSPGGTGGGQPQH
TRBV11-2,TRBJ2-2,ASSLDRQNTGELF
TRBV7-9,TRBJ1-6,ASSSSPQEPTYNSPLH
TRBV7-9,TRBJ1-2,ASSGGPNGYT
TRBV23-1,TRBJ2-7,ASSHREQGVYEQY
TRBV7-8,TRBJ1-1,ASSLETGTDTEAF
TRBV9,TRBJ1-3,ASSVVDRGEAGNTIY
TRBV24-1,TRBJ2-3,ATSDQDRTTDTQY
TRBV3-1/TRBV3-2,TRBJ2-1,ASSSNRLEKENEQF
TRBV12-2,TRBJ2-1,ASRLAGGPKF
TRBV2,TRBJ1-6,ASSELGLSSPLH
TRBV12-3/TRBV12-4,TRBJ1-2,ASSANGNYGYT
TRBV6-5,TRBJ2-3,AIRGTSEATQY
TRBV29-1,TRBJ2-1,SVDRGAFYNEQF
TRBV6-1,TRBJ2-7,ASSEQGGLSWEQY
TRBV27,TRBJ1-1,ASSFKGYINTEAF
TRBV30,TRBJ2-3,AASSGGGGQY
TRBV5-1,TRBJ2-7,ASRQGSYEQY
TRBV10-3,TRBJ2-1,AISGSSGGDYEQF
TRBV6-2/TRBV6-3,TRBJ2-2,ASSYLALDTGELF
TRBV2,TRBJ1-1,ASKATGGGVTEAF
TRBV9,TRBJ1-4,ASGTGQGNEKLF
TRBV4-1,TRBJ2-2,ASSQEGRGAAGELF
TRBV12-5,TRBJ2-7,ASGLVLGDSQTYEQY
TRBV13,TRBJ2-2,ASTPKDRNTGELF
TRBV25-1,TRBJ2-2,ASRRAAGELF
TRBV19,TRBJ1-6,ASSTGHYNSPLH
TRBV19,TRBJ1-2,ASSIDHGGYT
TRBV15,TRBJ1-5,ATSRVRGNQPQH
TRBV19,TRBJ1-5,ASSPRSKQPQH
TRBV4-1,TRBJ1-6,ASSQDRAGGNSPLH
TRBV15,TRBJ2-1,ATSRGELAGRYNEQF
TRBV29-1,TRBJ2-1,SERGLAGNNEQF
TRBV23-1,TRBJ1-1,ASSQGEAGERNTEAF
TRBV15,TRBJ2-3,ATRQTSGGAEDTQY
TRBV30,TRBJ1-2,AWSGLNYGYT
TRBV7-9,TRBJ1-2,ASSAGQGGYT
TRBV4-2,TRBJ2-3,ASSDSSGGARDTQY
TRBV18,TRBJ1-5,ASSSLGQGAGQPQH
TRBV18,TRBJ2-7,ASSGGQGNTYEQY
TRBV7-8,TRBJ1-1,ASSFGQGLNTEAF
TRBV27,TRBJ1-1,ASSLLGANTEAF
TRBV9,TRBJ2-1,ASSVYGGVNNEQF
TRBV13,TRBJ2-1,ASSTGLAGLGYNEQF
TRBV19,TRBJ1-1,ASSIDAWRAEAF
TRBV9,TRBJ2-1,ASSPSGGGANEQF
TRBV28,TRBJ1-2,ASSFSHSSYGYT
TRBV30,TRBJ2-1,AWRIAGVHQQF
TRBV6-5,TRBJ2-7,ASSPIAGGEQY
TRBV30,TRBJ1-2,AWSVGGRHDGYT
TRBV5-1,TRBJ1-4,ASSKYIEGATREKLF
TRBV25-1,TRBJ2-7,ASSESERGTYEQY
TRBV5-1,TRBJ2-3,ASSLGQGATDTQY
TRBV30,TRBJ1-1,AWDRKMNTEAF
TRBV18,TRBJ2-7,ASSRSGATYEQY
TRBV19,TRBJ2-3,ASRNRGIADTQY
TRBV19,TRBJ2-1,ASSTPYRDNEQF